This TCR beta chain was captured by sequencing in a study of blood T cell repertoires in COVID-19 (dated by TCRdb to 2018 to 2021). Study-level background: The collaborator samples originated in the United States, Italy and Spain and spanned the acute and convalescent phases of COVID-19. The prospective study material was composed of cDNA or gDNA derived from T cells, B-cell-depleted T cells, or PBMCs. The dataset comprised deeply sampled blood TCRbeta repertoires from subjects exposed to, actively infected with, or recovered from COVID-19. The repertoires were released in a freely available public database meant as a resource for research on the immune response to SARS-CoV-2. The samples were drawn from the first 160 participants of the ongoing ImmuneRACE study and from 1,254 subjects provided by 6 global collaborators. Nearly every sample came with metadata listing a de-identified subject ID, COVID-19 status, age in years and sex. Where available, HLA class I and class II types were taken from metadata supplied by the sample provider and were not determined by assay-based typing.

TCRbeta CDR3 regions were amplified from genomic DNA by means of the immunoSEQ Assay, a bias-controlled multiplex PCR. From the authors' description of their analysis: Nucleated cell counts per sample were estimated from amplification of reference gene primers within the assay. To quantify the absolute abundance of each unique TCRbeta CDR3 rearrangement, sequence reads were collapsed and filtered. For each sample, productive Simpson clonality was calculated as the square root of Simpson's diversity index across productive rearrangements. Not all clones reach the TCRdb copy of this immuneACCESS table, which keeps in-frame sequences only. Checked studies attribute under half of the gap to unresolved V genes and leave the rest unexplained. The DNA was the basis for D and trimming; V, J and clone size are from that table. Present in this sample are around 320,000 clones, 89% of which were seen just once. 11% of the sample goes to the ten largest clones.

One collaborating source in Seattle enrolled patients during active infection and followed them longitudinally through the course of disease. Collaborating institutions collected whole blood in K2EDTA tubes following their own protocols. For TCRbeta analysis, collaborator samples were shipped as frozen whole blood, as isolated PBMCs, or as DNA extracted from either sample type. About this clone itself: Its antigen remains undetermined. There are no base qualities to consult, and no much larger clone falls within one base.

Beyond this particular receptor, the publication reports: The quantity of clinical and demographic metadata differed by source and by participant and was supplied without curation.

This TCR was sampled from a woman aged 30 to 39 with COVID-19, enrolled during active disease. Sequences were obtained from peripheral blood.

CDR3 loop: CASQIDGSENQPQHF. The DNA is as follows: TGTGCCAGCCAGATAGACGGCAGCGAAAATCAGCCCCAGCATTTT. This sequence uses TRBV6-6 and TRBJ1-5; the D gene is not confidently resolved. Its CDR3 holds 15 amino acids, cysteine through phenylalanine. The sequence is cut down to CDR3 DNA, 45 bases in frame from base 1. The germline V gene (reference sequence) gives CDR1 as MNHNY and CDR2 as SVGAGI. V is reduced by 8 bases and J by 4 bases, leaving a spacing of 18 bases between them.